This passage covers 29 T cell receptor beta chains from one sample sequenced in a study of TIL therapy for anti-PD-1-resistant metastatic lung cancer. The libraries were made with immunoSEQ v3. Data came from immunoSEQ multiplex PCR; TCRdb stores just in-frame clones and leaves some out. The table records roughly 54,000 clones, around 87% of them present only once. Time point defined: pre-treatment sample, taken before nivolumab and TIL therapy. Specimen: blood, collected at baseline. The receptors stem from a person between 25 and 79 years old with non-small cell lung cancer.

The chain is built from TRBV19 and TRBJ1-5; 10 nucleotides match TRBD1. V dropped 6 bases and J dropped 5; count of bases not matched to a gene: 7. Germline lookup yields CDR1 LNHDA and CDR2 SQIVND (reference sequence). CDR3 length: 15 residues. The CDR3 loop is CASSPLGTGDQPQHF. The CDR3, as DNA: TGTGCCAGTAGCCCCCTAGGGACAGGGGATCAGCCCCAGCATTTT.

This chain connects TRBV19 to TRBJ1-2; 11 positions agree with TRBD1. The germline V gene has CDR1 LNHDA and CDR2 SQIVND (reference sequence). V lost 4 bases and J lost 3; bases outside the gene matches: 4. The CDR3 length is 15 residues. CDR3 sequence (DNA): TGTGCCAGTAGTACCGGGACAGGGGGGGACTATGGCTACACCTTC. It translates to CASSTGTGGDYGYTF.

The chain carries TRBV27 and TRBJ2-7, with TRBD1 matching over 8 bases. This CDR3 has 14 residues. The V gene end was trimmed by 2 bases and the J gene end by 3 bases; junction bases not matched to a gene: 3. Germline V lookup: CDR1 MNHEY, CDR2 SMNVEV (reference sequence). The DNA of the CDR3 is TGTGCCAGCAGTTTACAGGGGGCGCACTACGAGCAGTACTTC. This sequence encodes CASSLQGAHYEQYF.

The chain uses TRBV27 and TRBJ2-7; 8 nucleotides agree with TRBD1. Germline loops: CDR1 MNHEY, CDR2 SMNVEV (reference sequence). V dropped 6 bases and J dropped 3; count of bases not matched to a gene: 10. The CDR3 is 15 amino acids. CDR3 sequence: CASSSSDRAGYEQYF. CDR3 nucleotide sequence: TGTGCCAGCAGCTCCTCGGACAGGGCGGGCTACGAGCAGTACTTC.

This chain links TRBV9 with TRBJ2-1, with D possibly TRBD1 on 5 matching bases. V was shortened by 0 bases and J by 6 bases, with 10 bases between the two germline ends. The CDR3 covers 14 residues. Germline lookup yields CDR1 SGDLS and CDR2 YYNGEE. CDR3 in DNA: TGTGCCAGCAGCGTAGCTGGACACCCCAATGAGCAGTTCTTC. It codes for CASSVAGHPNEQFF.

V usage is TRBV10-1 and J usage is TRBJ2-1, with D tentatively TRBD1 or TRBD2 (5 bases each). Germline CDR1 and CDR2: WNHNN and SYGVQD (reference sequence). The CDR3 runs to 17 residues. Between the trimmed V and J ends, which lost 3 bases and 2 bases, there was a span of 17 bases. CDR3 sequence (DNA): TGCGCCAGCAGTGATGCGCCCGGGACGGACCCCTACAATGAGCAGTTCTTC. As protein: CASSDAPGTDPYNEQFF.

CDR3 in amino acids: CASSPQSYEQYF. Here the CDR3 DNA reads TGTGCCAGCTCACCACAGTCCTACGAGCAGTACTTC. The chain combines TRBV18 with TRBJ2-7; D uncertain. The germline gives CDR1 KGHSH, CDR2 LQKENI. The V gene lost 1 base and the J gene lost 1 base, with 2 bases spanning the gap. CDR3 length: 12 residues.

The CDR3 spells CASSVIQGSSFF. The DNA for the CDR3 is TGTGCCAGCAGCGTGATCCAGGGTTCGTCTTTCTTT. The genes are TRBV5-6 and TRBJ1-1, with a possible D match to TRBD1 (5 bases). This CDR3 region has 12 residues. CDR1 and CDR2 (germline): SGHDT, YYEEEE. Deletions cut 4 bases from V and 12 bases from J, with 16 bases between. Based on the CDR3 plus reference TRBV5-6 and TRBJ1-1, the full variable domain is DAGVTQSPTHLIKTRGQQVTLRCSPKSGHDTVSWYQQALGQGPQFIFQYYEEEERQRGNFPDRFSGHQFPNYSSELNVNALLLGDSALYLCASSVIQGSSFFGQGTRLTVV.

The rearrangement joins TRBV11-2 to TRBJ1-1, with 9 bases aligning to TRBD1. The trim removed 3 bases at V and 3 bases at J, leaving 5 bases unmatched. Germline loops: CDR1 SGHAT, CDR2 FQNNGV. The CDR3 extends over 15 amino acids. Written as DNA, the CDR3 is TGTGCCAGCAGCTTTGGTCGGACAGGGGACACTGAAGCTTTCTTT. This codes for CASSFGRTGDTEAFF.

This chain connects TRBV12-3 or TRBV12-4 to TRBJ2-1; no clear D gene. V was cut by 3 bases and J by 7 bases, with 7 bases left in between. The CDR3 extends over 12 amino acids. This CDR3 is CASSFPINEQFF. The CDR3 nucleotides read TGTGCCAGCAGTTTTCCCATTAATGAGCAGTTCTTC.

The chain is built from TRBV11-2 and TRBJ2-3, with D uncertain. This CDR3 is built from 15 residues. Per germline, CDR1 SGHAT and CDR2 FQNNGV. V lost 1 base, J lost 1 base, and 9 bases lay in between. CDR3 sequence (DNA): TGTGCCAGCAGCTTAGTGCTCGGCCGCACAGATACGCAGTATTTT. Translating it yields CASSLVLGRTDTQYF.

The chain is built from TRBV7-3 and TRBJ2-2; 7 nucleotides line up with TRBD1. The CDR3 is made up of 15 amino acids. CDR1 and CDR2 from the germline V gene are SGHTA and FQGTGA. The junction had 10 bases not matched to a gene; V was cut back by 5 bases and J by 7 bases. CDR3 amino acids: CASSPLEGAGGELFF. As DNA, the CDR3 is TGTGCCAGCAGCCCTCTTGAGGGGGCGGGCGGGGAGCTGTTTTTT.

This chain's CDR3 is CASSFGGMREQYF. CDR3 bases: TGTGCCAGCAGTTTTGGGGGTATGCGGGAGCAGTACTTC. The chain joins TRBV12-3 or TRBV12-4 to TRBJ2-7, with D perhaps assigned TRBD1 or TRBD2 (5 bases each). V lost 3 bases and J lost 7, with 13 bases in between. The CDR3 consists of 13 residues.

The V call is TRBV7-8, the J call TRBJ2-1; TRBD1 might be the D (6 bases). The germline CDR1 and CDR2 sequences are SGHVS and FQNEAQ. Trimming shortened V by 4 bases and J by 5 bases, and 18 bases separated the two germline ends. The CDR3 runs to 16 residues. CDR3 residues: CASSSSYGGNNNEQFF. For the CDR3, the DNA is TGTGCCAGCAGCTCCTCTTATGGGGGCAATAACAATGAGCAGTTCTTC.

The V gene is TRBV9, the J gene TRBJ2-5, with D possibly TRBD1 on 5 matching bases. CDR1 SGDLS and CDR2 YYNGEE come from the germline V gene. Trimming shortened V by 0 bases and J by 1 base, and 13 bases separated the two germline ends. This CDR3 has 16 amino acids. In DNA, the CDR3 is TGTGCCAGCAGCGTAGAGTCAGGGAATATCCAAGAGACCCAGTACTTC. This translates into CASSVESGNIQETQYF.

This chain links TRBV21-1 with TRBJ2-1; the D segment call TRBD1 is taken from the table without a DNA check. TRBV21-1 is tagged as a pseudogene. This CDR3 is 19 amino acids long. The CDR3 DNA sequence: TGTGCCAGCAGCAGAAACGTATGGGGACAGGATCTTGACATCAATGAGCAGTTCTTC. It translates to CASSRNVWGQDLDINEQFF.

In DNA, the CDR3 is TGTGCCAGCAGCGTACAGGGGGGCTCACCCCTCCACTTT. Its protein product is CASSVQGGSPLHF. This chain connects TRBV6-5 to TRBJ1-6; 8 bases agree with TRBD1. Germline loops: CDR1 MNHEY, CDR2 SVGAGI. Trimming cost V 6 bases and J 10 bases; bases outside gene matches: 5. The CDR3 contains 13 residues.

This clone has a single count. The V and J genes are TRBV27 and TRBJ1-5; 9 nucleotides match TRBD1. CDR1 and CDR2 (germline): MNHEY, SMNVEV (reference sequence). Unmatched junction bases numbered 11, after V lost 4 bases and J lost 1 base. The CDR3 contains 18 residues. CDR3 bases: TGTGCCAGCAGTTCATCCGGGACAGGGACGAGGAGCAATCAGCCCCAGCATTTT. Translated, it gives CASSSSGTGTRSNQPQHF.

Points on this clone: Its ends do not fully match the called genes, so a read error is possible. The rearrangement joins TRBV5-1 to TRBJ1-1; 9 nucleotides match TRBD1. CDR3 length: 12 residues. CDR1 is SGHRS, CDR2 YFSETQ, per germline. The CDR3 here is CASSGPGTGPLF. Here the CDR3 DNA reads TGCGCCAGCAGCGGTCCCGGGACAGGGCCCCTCTTT.

The V gene is TRBV7-8, the J gene TRBJ2-1; D is perhaps TRBD2 (7 bases). Trimming stripped 7 bases from V and 8 bases from J, with 27 bases between. There are 17 residues in the CDR3. CDR1 is SGHVS, CDR2 FQNEAQ, per germline. DNA for the CDR3: TGTGCCAGCACCGGCGGGGGCGCTAGTGTTCGGGTCGATGAGCAGTTCTTC. Protein product: CASTGGGASVRVDEQFF.

V usage is TRBV2 and J usage is TRBJ1-1, with D maybe TRBD1 (5 bases). Germline values: CDR1 SNHLY, CDR2 FYNNEI. The CDR3 contains 15 residues. Trimming cost V 6 bases and J 1 base, with 15 bases left between them. CDR3 protein: CASRREAQGNTEAFF. CDR3 sequence (DNA): TGTGCCAGCAGGCGGGAAGCTCAGGGGAACACTGAAGCTTTCTTT.

V usage is TRBV5-1 and J usage is TRBJ2-6; D not resolved. The CDR3 length is 18 residues. V was cut by 0 bases and J by 0 bases, with 13 bases left in between. Germline V gene data show CDR1 as SGHRS and CDR2 as YFSETQ. This chain's CDR3 is CASSLGLVGFSGANVLTF. The CDR3, as DNA: TGCGCCAGCAGCTTGGGGTTAGTGGGGTTCTCTGGGGCCAACGTCCTGACTTTC. The variable domain in full, completed from reference TRBV5-1 and TRBJ2-6, reads KAGVTQTPRYLIKTRGQQVTLSCSPISGHRSVSWYQQTPGQGLQFLFEYFSETQRNKGNFPGRFSGRQFSNSRSEMNVSTLELGDSALYLCASSLGLVGFSGANVLTFGAGSRLTVL.

The rearrangement links TRBV10-3 to TRBJ1-2; D possibly corresponds to TRBD1 (5 bases). Between the trimmed V and J ends, which lost 7 bases and 6 bases, there was a span of 15 bases. This CDR3 spans 13 amino acids. Germline loops: CDR1 ENHRY, CDR2 SYGVKD. CDR3 nucleotide sequence: TGTGCCATCAACCCCCGGATGGGGGATGGCTACACCTTC. This encodes CAINPRMGDGYTF.

The chain is built from TRBV14 and TRBJ2-7; 9 bases are shared with TRBD2. There are 16 residues in the CDR3. The J segment lost 2 bases and the V segment lost 0 bases, leaving 5 bases of the junction unmatched. In germline, CDR1 is SGHDN, CDR2 FVKESK. CDR3 in DNA: TGTGCCAGCAGCCAAGACGCGGGGGGGCTCCCCTACGAGCAGTACTTC. Its protein product is CASSQDAGGLPYEQYF.

V gene TRBV21-1 combines with J gene TRBJ2-3; the D segment call TRBD2 is taken from the table without a DNA check. TRBV21-1 is reported as a pseudogene. The CDR3 length is 20 residues. CDR3 loop: CASSKSGLAGLPTSTDTQYF. The DNA of the CDR3 is TGTGCCAGCAGCAAATCGGGACTAGCGGGCCTCCCAACTAGCACAGATACGCAGTATTTT.

This sequence joins TRBV30 and TRBJ2-7, with 16 bases matching TRBD2. With 5 bases clipped from V and 6 bases from J, the junction kept 13 bases outside the gene matches. Germline V lookup: CDR1 GTSNPN, CDR2 SVGIG (reference sequence). This CDR3 has 17 residues. CDR3 loop: CAWGGRGTSGGAGEQYF. For the CDR3, the DNA is TGTGCCTGGGGCGGACGCGGGACTAGCGGGGGGGCTGGCGAGCAGTACTTC.

This clone was seen more than once but under ten times. This sequence joins TRBV12-5 and TRBJ1-1, with 7 bases aligning to TRBD1. Trimming cost V 6 bases and J 0 bases; bases outside gene matches: 4. This CDR3 has 14 amino acids. Per the germline V gene, CDR1 is LGHNT and CDR2 is FRNRAP. CDR3 sequence (DNA): TGTGCTAGTGGCCGTGGGACAGTGAACACTGAAGCTTTCTTT. This gives the protein CASGRGTVNTEAFF.

This chain links TRBV27 with TRBJ1-1, with TRBD1 matching over 9 bases. The J segment lost 5 bases and the V segment lost 4 bases, leaving 11 bases of the junction unmatched. The germline V gene encodes CDR1 MNHEY and CDR2 SMNVEV (reference sequence). The CDR3 is 16 amino acids. CDR3 residues: CASSSPGQGAGTEAFF. In nucleotides, the CDR3 is TGTGCCAGCAGTTCGCCGGGACAGGGAGCAGGGACTGAAGCTTTCTTT.

V is TRBV2 and J is TRBJ1-5; no firm D call. The CDR3 runs 15 residues. The germline V gene encodes CDR1 SNHLY and CDR2 FYNNEI. V dropped 2 bases and J dropped 3 bases, with 11 bases sitting between them. The DNA for the CDR3 is TGTGCCAGCAGTGAATTGAAGTCTAACAATCAGCCCCAGCATTTT. Translating gives CASSELKSNNQPQHF.